The 25 T cell receptor beta chains below come from one sample, sequenced in a study of T-cell reconstitution after alpha-beta-depleted transplantation in children. The library targeted TCRbeta and was prepared with unique molecular identifiers. TCRdb used MiXCR to reprocess the PCR reads, holding one entry per CDR3 protein. The sample consists of about 830,000 distinct CDR3 sequences, less than 20% of them appearing once. The source was PBMCs, mostly from graft donor cells, collected 360 days after TCRalphabeta/CD19-depleted stem cell transplant. Receptors originate from a male patient younger than 18 who had a stem cell transplant for acute lymphoblastic leukemia, so the T cells may come from the graft donor.

The chain uses TRBV24-1 and TRBJ2-2, with a tentative D call TRBD2 (5 bases). The CDR3 consists of 14 residues. Germline-derived CDR1 and CDR2 are KGHDR and SFDVKD. Between the trimmed V and J ends, which lost 9 bases and 3 bases, there was a span of 13 bases. In DNA, the CDR3 is TGTGCCACCCGACCGAGGCGGGACACCGGGGAGCTGTTTTTT. Residues: CATRPRRDTGELFF.

The chain has TRBV6-1 and TRBJ1-5, with 8 bases aligning to TRBD1. J lost 5 bases, V lost 5 bases, and 11 bases had no gene match. The CDR3 is 16 residues long. The germline CDR1 and CDR2 sequences are MNHNS and SASEGT. CDR3 loop: CASSPGQGPSYQPQHF. The DNA for the CDR3 is TGTGCCAGCAGTCCCGGACAGGGACCCTCCTATCAGCCCCAGCATTTT.

The rearrangement links TRBV20-1 to TRBJ1-4, with D perhaps TRBD1 (5 bases). The germline V gene encodes CDR1 DFQATT and CDR2 SNEGSKA (reference sequence). V was clipped by 3 bases and J by 0 bases, with 11 bases between them. CDR3 length: 15 amino acids. CDR3 sequence (DNA): TGCAGTGCTAGGACAGATATGGCAACTAATGAAAAACTGTTTTTT. Amino acids: CSARTDMATNEKLFF.

The sample holds many counts of this clonotype. The V call is TRBV29-1, the J call TRBJ2-5, with a weak D call TRBD2 (6 bases). Germline CDR1 reads SQVTM; CDR2 reads ANQGSEA. CDR3 length equals 13 residues. Trimming took off 2 bases at V and 5 bases at J, with 12 bases between the two ends. CDR3 region: CSVEPSGRETQYF. The CDR3 DNA reads TGCAGCGTTGAACCGAGCGGGCGGGAGACCCAGTACTTC.

This clonotype was counted only a few times. CDR3 residues: CASSLLTAETQYF. CDR3 sequence (DNA): TGTGCCAGCAGCTTACTGACAGCAGAGACCCAGTACTTC. The chain is built from TRBV7-7 and TRBJ2-5; D may be TRBD1 (5 bases). V lost 2 bases, J lost 4 bases, and 8 bases lay in between. Germline-derived CDR1 and CDR2 are SSHAT and FNYEAQ (reference sequence). The CDR3 covers 13 residues. The whole variable domain, remainder taken from reference TRBV7-7 and TRBJ2-5, is GAGVSQSPRYKVTKRGQDVTLRCDPISSHATLYWYQQALGQGPEFLTYFNYEAQPDKSGLPSDRFSAERPEGSISTLTIQRTEQRDSAMYRCASSLLTAETQYFGPGTRLLVL.

The rearrangement uses TRBV7-9 and TRBJ2-7; TRBD2 matches 7 bases. The CDR3 has 15 amino acids. Losses at the gene ends were 4 bases for V and 5 bases for J; bases not matched to a gene: 11. Germline lookup yields CDR1 SEHNR and CDR2 FQNEAQ (reference sequence). CDR3 sequence: CASSYWGGREDEQYF. CDR3 in DNA: TGTGCCAGCAGCTATTGGGGAGGGAGGGAAGACGAGCAGTACTTC.

This clonotype was found a few times. V usage is TRBV5-1 and J usage is TRBJ2-1; 9 bases map to TRBD2. V gave up 2 bases and J gave up 0 bases; unmatched junction bases: 6. This CDR3 region has 17 residues. Germline V gives CDR1 SGHRS, CDR2 YFSETQ. The CDR3 bases are TGCGCCAGCAGCTTAGAAGCGGGAGGCTTCTCCTACAATGAGCAGTTCTTC. As protein: CASSLEAGGFSYNEQFF.

The CDR3 DNA sequence: TGTGCCAGCAGTTTATGGGTGACAAACATTCAGTACTTC. It yields the protein CASSLWVTNIQYF. The chain joins TRBV12-3 or TRBV12-4 to TRBJ2-4; D unresolved. V was cut by 2 bases and J by 6 bases, with 8 bases left in between. This CDR3 has 13 amino acids.

The chain links TRBV7-2 to TRBJ2-1, with 10 bases lining up with TRBD2. Unmatched junction bases numbered 7, after V lost 1 base and J lost 7 bases. This CDR3 comprises 16 residues. The germline V gene has CDR1 SGHTA and CDR2 FQGNSA. This CDR3 reads CASSLGASGRWNEQFF. The CDR3 nucleotides read TGTGCCAGCAGCTTAGGCGCTAGCGGGAGATGGAATGAGCAGTTCTTC.

V usage is TRBV19 and J usage is TRBJ2-7, with 9 nucleotides matching TRBD2. Germline V gives CDR1 LNHDA, CDR2 SQIVND (reference sequence). The J segment lost 0 bases and the V segment lost 5 bases, leaving 5 bases of the junction unmatched. The CDR3 length is 15 residues. As DNA, the CDR3 is TGTGCCAGTAGTGTTCTAGCGGGAAACTCCTACGAGCAGTACTTC. It translates to CASSVLAGNSYEQYF.

The table lists this clonotype with a few counts. The chain links TRBV20-1 to TRBJ2-1; possibly TRBD1 or TRBD2 for D (6 bases each). The germline V and J ends were trimmed by 5 bases and 7 bases, with 15 bases remaining between them. Germline CDR1 DFQATT, CDR2 SNEGSKA (reference sequence). The CDR3 is 13 amino acids. The CDR3 sequence is CSALRGGRNEQFF. DNA for the CDR3: TGCAGTGCTCTCAGAGGGGGGAGAAATGAGCAGTTCTTC.

This clonotype was seen a handful of times. The chain employs TRBV24-1 and TRBJ2-3; 9 nucleotides align to TRBD2. Germline loops: CDR1 KGHDR, CDR2 SFDVKD. V lost 6 bases to trimming and J lost 0 bases; unmatched junction nucleotides: 3. This CDR3 has 15 amino acids. Written as DNA, the CDR3 is TGTGCCACCAGTTTAGCGGGAGTAAGCACAGATACGCAGTATTTT. Translation gives CATSLAGVSTDTQYF.

The V gene is TRBV5-1, the J gene TRBJ2-1, with D perhaps TRBD2 (6 bases). Germline V gene sequence: CDR1 SGHRS, CDR2 YFSETQ. Trimming left V 0 bases short and J 2 bases short, with 9 bases between. The CDR3 spans 15 residues. The CDR3: CASSLDREPYNEQFF. The CDR3 coding sequence is TGCGCCAGCAGCTTGGACCGGGAGCCCTACAATGAGCAGTTCTTC.

The chain links TRBV18 to TRBJ1-1; D gene ambiguous. Trimming removed 4 bases from V and 4 bases from J, with 16 bases in between. From germline, CDR1 is KGHSH and CDR2 LQKENI. The CDR3 totals 15 residues. The CDR3 here is CASSLLGFFGTEAFF. CDR3 nucleotides: TGTGCCAGCTCACTCCTCGGCTTTTTCGGCACTGAAGCTTTCTTT.

The V and J genes are TRBV5-6 and TRBJ1-1; D possibly corresponds to TRBD1 (5 bases). CDR3 length equals 13 residues. Germline V lookup: CDR1 SGHDT, CDR2 YYEEEE. Trimming removed 5 bases at V and 4 bases at J, with 12 bases between. In nucleotides, the CDR3 is TGTGCCAGCAGTGACTGGGGCGGCACTGAAGCTTTCTTT. Translating gives CASSDWGGTEAFF.

This clonotype was observed a few times. V usage is TRBV5-1 and J usage is TRBJ1-3, with D unclear. Trimming took off 4 bases at V and 0 bases at J, with 20 bases between the two ends. The CDR3 contains 18 residues. Germline V gene sequence: CDR1 SGHRS, CDR2 YFSETQ. This CDR3 is CASSPPSQRLDSGNTIYF. CDR3 sequence (DNA): TGCGCCAGCAGCCCCCCCTCACAACGGCTCGACTCTGGAAACACCATATATTTT.

This clonotype was picked up a small number of times. This rearrangement joins TRBV9 to TRBJ1-2, with D perhaps TRBD1 (6 bases). The CDR3 contains 14 residues. V lost 2 bases and J 7 bases, leaving 15 bases between the germline ends. Germline V gene lookup returns CDR1 SGDLS and CDR2 YYNGEE. The DNA of the CDR3 is TGTGCCAGCAGCGTCGAACACAGGGCGCGTGGCTACACCTTC. This sequence encodes CASSVEHRARGYTF. Full variable domain (missing parts from reference TRBV9 and TRBJ1-2): DSGVTQTPKHLITATGQRVTLRCSPRSGDLSVYWYQQSLDQGLQFLIQYYNGEERAKGNILERFSAQQFPDLHSELNLSSLELGDSALYFCASSVEHRARGYTFGSGTRLTVV.

The chain has TRBV20-1 and TRBJ1-5; TRBD1 aligns across 7 bases. This CDR3 region has 12 residues. Germline CDR1 DFQATT, CDR2 SNEGSKA (reference sequence). With 4 bases clipped from V and 5 bases from J, the junction kept 2 bases outside the gene matches. CDR3 amino acids: CSAIQGYQPQHF. In nucleotides, the CDR3 is TGCAGTGCTATACAGGGGTATCAGCCCCAGCATTTT.

This clonotype was counted a few times. The V call is TRBV6-5, the J call TRBJ2-4, with TRBD2 matching over 11 bases. Germline CDR1 MNHEY, CDR2 SVGAGI. V lost 0 bases and J lost 0; bases outside the gene matches: 4. CDR3 size: 18 residues. DNA of the CDR3: TGTGCCAGCAGTTACTCGGGACTAGCGGTAATAGCCAAAAACATTCAGTACTTC. Translation: CASSYSGLAVIAKNIQYF.

The sample holds a few counts of this clonotype. The chain couples TRBV12-3 or TRBV12-4 to TRBJ2-1; 9 bases match TRBD2. This CDR3 region has 16 residues. V shed 7 bases, J shed 6 bases, and the junction held 13 bases outside the gene matches. CDR3 region: CASTPTGTSPGNEQFF. As DNA, the CDR3 is TGTGCCAGCACCCCAACCGGGACTAGCCCAGGCAATGAGCAGTTCTTC.

The V gene is TRBV7-8, the J gene TRBJ2-7; D remains unclear. The CDR3 has 16 residues. In germline, CDR1 is SGHVS, CDR2 FQNEAQ. V lost 1 base and J lost 4, with 17 bases in between. CDR3 sequence (DNA): TGTGCCAGCAGCTTAGAAGTCAGTACCCGTAGATACGAGCAGTACTTC. Amino acid sequence: CASSLEVSTRRYEQYF.

This clonotype appeared a single time. A much larger clone sits a single nucleotide away, making a read error possible. The CDR3 loop reads CRADPVGAYEQYF. The CDR3 region has the DNA TGCAGGGCCGATCCTGTGGGTGCCTACGAGCAGTACTTC. This chain links TRBV20-1 with TRBJ2-7; D unclear. The CDR3 spans 13 residues. Germline V gene lookup returns CDR1 DFQATT and CDR2 SNEGSKA (reference sequence).

This chain links TRBV6-4 with TRBJ1-5, with a tentative D call TRBD1 (5 bases). The CDR3 covers 15 residues. The ends were cut back, 0 bases at V and 2 bases at J, with 8 bases in the middle. CDR1 is MRHNA, CDR2 SNTAGT, per germline. DNA of the CDR3: TGTGCCAGCAGTGACTCCCAGGGACGCAATCAGCCCCAGCATTTT. Protein sequence: CASSDSQGRNQPQHF.

The chain links TRBV5-6 to TRBJ2-1, with 7 nucleotides matching TRBD2. The V segment lost 4 bases and the J segment 9 bases; nucleotides outside the gene matches: 13. This CDR3 region has 15 residues. CDR1 and CDR2 (germline): SGHDT, YYEEEE. CDR3 amino acids: CASSPMGRERTEQFF. The CDR3 DNA sequence: TGTGCCAGCAGCCCCATGGGGCGGGAGCGGACTGAGCAGTTCTTC.

V usage is TRBV18 and J usage is TRBJ2-1; no definite D call. CDR3 length: 14 amino acids. The V gene lost 6 bases and the J gene lost 7 bases, with 16 bases spanning the gap. The germline V gene has CDR1 KGHSH and CDR2 LQKENI. CDR3: CASSPDLWLNEQFF. As DNA, the CDR3 is TGTGCCAGCTCCCCGGATTTGTGGTTGAATGAGCAGTTCTTC.